This T cell receptor beta chain was retrieved from a study of glioma-infiltrating T cells after dendritic cell vaccination. General study points: TCR clonality showed no direct relationship with survival.

This CDR3 contains 16 residues. V shed 4 bases, J shed 0 bases, and the junction held 4 bases outside the gene matches. Germline V CDR1 and CDR2: MNHNS, SASEGT. Primers: 60 V beta forward and 13 J beta reverse. Data came from immunoSEQ multiplex PCR; TCRdb stores just in-frame clones and leaves some out. The table includes more than 3,000 clones, around 79% detected once. With respect to this clone: The antigen is unknown.

This chain links TRBV6-1 with TRBJ2-7, with 12 bases lining up with TRBD2. The receptor was isolated from a human donor with glioblastoma. The sequences come from tumor tissue, collected before dendritic cell vaccination. The CDR3 DNA is TGTGCCAGCAGTGTGACTAGCGGGGGACGCTCCTACGAGCAGTACTTC. Its protein is CASSVTSGGRSYEQYF.